This T cell receptor beta chain was observed in a study of post-analysis software for immune sequencing data. In the study overall: Included among the disease courses, which were recorded for the cohort, were relapsing-remitting, secondary progressive and progressive-relapsing multiple sclerosis.

CDR3 length equals 17 residues. Germline V lookup: CDR1 LNHNV, CDR2 YYDKDF (reference sequence). The junction had 11 bases not matched to a gene; V was cut back by 1 base and J by 8 bases. This clonotype was counted only a few times. Its antigen is undetermined. Study-wide findings and caveats: Five or six TRBV segments, TRBV5-6, TRBV5-1 and TRBV20-1 among them, were found more frequent in patients than controls. Patients with multiple sclerosis recorded significantly lower normalized Chao1 diversity than controls, the study found.

cDNA libraries of TCR beta carried unique molecular identifiers. With roughly 1 to 11 million T cells as the source, 400,000 to 550,000 cDNA molecules resulted. TCRdb re-called the PCR reads with MiXCR, one entry per CDR3 protein. The sample consists of 650,000 to 850,000 distinct CDR3 sequences, about 45% of them appearing once. The clonotype originates from a girl aged 5-17 years with multiple sclerosis. This sequence joins TRBV15 and TRBJ2-1, with 10 bases aligning to TRBD2. The sample comprised blood. The CDR3 nucleotides read TGTGCCACCAGCAGAGGTCAACTAGCGGGAATCATCGATGAGCAGTTCTTC. It yields the protein CATSRGQLAGIIDEQFF.